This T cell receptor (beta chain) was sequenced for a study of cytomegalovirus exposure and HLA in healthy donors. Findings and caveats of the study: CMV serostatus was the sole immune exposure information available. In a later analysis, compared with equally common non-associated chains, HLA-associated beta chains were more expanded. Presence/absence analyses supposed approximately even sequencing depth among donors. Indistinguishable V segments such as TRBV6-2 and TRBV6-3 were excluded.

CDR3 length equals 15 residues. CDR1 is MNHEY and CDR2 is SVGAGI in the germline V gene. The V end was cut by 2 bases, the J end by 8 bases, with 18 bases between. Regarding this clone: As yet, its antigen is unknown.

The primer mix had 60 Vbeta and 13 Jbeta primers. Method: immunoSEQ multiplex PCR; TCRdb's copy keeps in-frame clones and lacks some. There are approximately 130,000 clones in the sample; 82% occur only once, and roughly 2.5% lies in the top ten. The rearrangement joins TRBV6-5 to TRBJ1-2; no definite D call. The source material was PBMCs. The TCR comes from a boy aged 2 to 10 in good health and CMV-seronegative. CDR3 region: CASSYQAGLPWGYTF. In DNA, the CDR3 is TGTGCCAGCAGTTACCAGGCAGGTCTCCCTTGGGGCTACACCTTC.